This TCR beta chain was identified in a study of shared clonotypes between healthy human individuals. Germline CDR1 is SGHDT and CDR2 is YYEEEE. With 4 bases clipped from V and 5 bases from J, the junction kept 8 bases outside the gene matches. The CDR3 covers 15 residues. CD4+ cells yielded CD45RA+ naive and CD45RA-negative memory subsets. Only in-frame clones appear in the TCRdb table, and some are missing; sequencing was by immunoSEQ multiplex PCR. The sample yields about 340,000 clones, 73% seen once. There are a few counts of this clone. This TCR came from a man aged 25-45 years in good health. The specimen sequenced was memory CD4+ T cells sorted from blood. Subset defined: CD45RA-negative fraction. This chain uses TRBV5-6 with TRBJ2-5; TRBD2 aligns across 10 bases. CDR3 loop: CASSGSGRAWETQYF. CDR3 nucleotides: TGTGCCAGCAGCGGGAGCGGGAGGGCCTGGGAGACCCAGTACTTC.